The 8 T cell receptor beta chains below come from one sample, sequenced in a study of beta chain features in type 1 diabetes. No antigen has been identified for these receptors. General study results and limits: Type 1 diabetes patients had moderately but significantly shorter TCRB CDR3s in all four CD4+ subsets.

Reverse transcribing all isolated RNA meant expressed TCRB transcripts were sequenced. Produced via immunoSEQ multiplex PCR; TCRdb's table is partial and in-frame only. Counted here are approximately 160,000 clones, approximately 10% occurring once; the ten biggest clones make up roughly 0.45%. The sequencing sample was made of central memory CD4+ T cells from blood. All receptors derive from a man younger than 40 with type 1 diabetes.

This clone was found a few times. A junction boundary mismatches the germline segment, possibly from a read error. The chain recombines TRBV28 with TRBJ2-5, with D perhaps matching TRBD2 (6 bases). The CDR3 extends over 12 amino acids. The germline V gene has CDR1 MDHEN and CDR2 SYDVKM. The chain's CDR3 is CASSSPGTRAHF. In DNA form, the CDR3 reads TGTGCCAGCAGTTCCCCCGGGACTCGGGCGCACTTC.

This clone occurred a few times. The V and J genes are TRBV7-9 and TRBJ1-1; no reliable D call. CDR1 SEHNR and CDR2 FQNEAQ come from the germline V gene (reference sequence). V shed 5 bases and J shed 0 bases, with 10 bases lying between them. There are 14 residues in the CDR3. CDR3 residues: CASSPGGMNTEAFF. CDR3 bases: TGTGCCAGCAGCCCCGGCGGTATGAACACTGAAGCTTTCTTT.

The chain couples TRBV15 to TRBJ1-1, with TRBD1 matching 8 bases. The ends lost 1 base at V and 1 base at J; junction bases unmatched: 8. Germline CDR1 LNHNV, CDR2 YYDKDF (reference sequence). This CDR3 is built from 17 residues. CDR3 coding DNA: TGTGCCACCAGCAGAGGGTCGGTGGGGACAGGGAACACTGAAGCTTTCTTT. It is translated as CATSRGSVGTGNTEAFF.

This clone was observed a few times. The J gene is TRBJ2-1, the V gene TRBV18; no reliable D call. CDR3 size: 13 residues. Germline V gives CDR1 KGHSH, CDR2 LQKENI. Trimming removed 5 bases from V and 9 bases from J, with 14 bases in between. Here the CDR3 reads CASSSDFSREQFF. CDR3 sequence (DNA): TGTGCCAGCTCATCCGACTTCTCTCGTGAGCAGTTCTTC.

V and J are TRBV5-1 and TRBJ2-5; 9 nucleotides line up with TRBD2. Germline V gives CDR1 SGHRS, CDR2 YFSETQ. The CDR3 consists of 15 residues. Unmatched junction bases numbered 3, after V lost 1 base and J lost 2 bases. The CDR3 DNA follows: TGCGCCAGCAGCTTGTTTCTAGCGGGACAAGAGACCCAGTACTTC. It yields the protein CASSLFLAGQETQYF.

The rearrangement joins TRBV7-3 to TRBJ2-5, with 7 bases lining up with TRBD2. V was clipped by 6 bases and J by 5 bases; unmatched bases: 12. The germline CDR1 and CDR2 sequences are SGHTA and FQGTGA. The CDR3 covers 15 residues. The CDR3 nucleotides are TGTGCCAGCAGTCCGCGGGCGGGAGAGGGCGAGACCCAGTACTTC. Translated, it gives CASSPRAGEGETQYF.

The chain employs TRBV28 and TRBJ2-5; TRBD2 aligns across 7 bases. There are 15 residues in the CDR3. Germline-derived CDR1 and CDR2 are MDHEN and SYDVKM. J gave up 5 bases and V 3 bases, and 9 bases lay outside the gene matches. The CDR3 sequence: CASSFRGEGHETQYF. CDR3 in DNA: TGTGCCAGCAGTTTTCGGGGGGAGGGCCACGAGACCCAGTACTTC.

Only a few counts were recorded for this clone. The rearrangement joins TRBV19 to TRBJ2-1; 7 nucleotides line up with TRBD2. Unmatched junction bases numbered 18, after V lost 4 bases and J lost 0 bases. CDR1 is LNHDA, CDR2 SQIVND, per germline (reference sequence). This CDR3 comprises 20 residues. The CDR3 region has the DNA TGTGCCAGTAGTAGCCCCGGCCTAGCGGCGACCAGAAGCTCCTACAATGAGCAGTTCTTC. Translated: CASSSPGLAATRSSYNEQFF.